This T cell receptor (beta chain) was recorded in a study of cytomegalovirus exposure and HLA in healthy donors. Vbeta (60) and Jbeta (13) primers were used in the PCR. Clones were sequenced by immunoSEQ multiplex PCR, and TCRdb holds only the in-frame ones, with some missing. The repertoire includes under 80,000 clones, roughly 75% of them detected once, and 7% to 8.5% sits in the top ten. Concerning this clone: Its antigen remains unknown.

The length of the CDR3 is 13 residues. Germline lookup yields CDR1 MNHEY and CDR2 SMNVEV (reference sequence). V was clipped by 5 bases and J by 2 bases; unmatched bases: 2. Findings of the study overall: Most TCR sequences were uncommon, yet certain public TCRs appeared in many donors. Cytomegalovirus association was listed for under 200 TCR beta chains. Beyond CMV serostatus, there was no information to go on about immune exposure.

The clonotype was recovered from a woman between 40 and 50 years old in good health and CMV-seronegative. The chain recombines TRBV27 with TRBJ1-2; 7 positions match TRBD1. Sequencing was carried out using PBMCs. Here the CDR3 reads CASSPGGNYGYTF. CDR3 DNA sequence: TGTGCCAGCAGTCCAGGGGGGAACTATGGCTACACCTTC.